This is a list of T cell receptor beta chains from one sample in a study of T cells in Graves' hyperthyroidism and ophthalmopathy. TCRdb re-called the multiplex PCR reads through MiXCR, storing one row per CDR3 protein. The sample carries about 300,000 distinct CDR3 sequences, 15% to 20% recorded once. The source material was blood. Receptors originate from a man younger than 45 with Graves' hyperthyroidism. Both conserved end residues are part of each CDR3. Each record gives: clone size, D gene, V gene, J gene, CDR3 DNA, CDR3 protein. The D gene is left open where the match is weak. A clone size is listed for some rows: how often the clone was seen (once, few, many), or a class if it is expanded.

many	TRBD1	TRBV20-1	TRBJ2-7	TGCAGTGCCCCCCGGGACAGCTACGAGCAGTACTTC	CSAPRDSYEQYF
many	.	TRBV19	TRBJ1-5	TGTGCCAGTAGTACCAATAGCAATCAGCCCCAGCATTTT	CASSTNSNQPQHF
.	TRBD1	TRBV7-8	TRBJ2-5	TGTGCCAGCAGCTTAGCGTACAGGGGTTCGACCCAGTACTTC	CASSLAYRGSTQYF
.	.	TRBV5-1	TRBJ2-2	TGCGCCAGCAGACGGACGGCAGAAATAACCGGGGAGCTGTTTTTT	CASRRTAEITGELFF
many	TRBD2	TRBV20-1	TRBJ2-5	TGCAGTGCTAGAGGCCAGGGTTCGACTAGCGGGAGAACACAAGAGACCCAGTACTTC	CSARGQGSTSGRTQETQYF
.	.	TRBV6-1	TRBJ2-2	TGTGCCAGCAGTAGACTTAGGGTCACCGGGGAGCTGTTTTTT	CASSRLRVTGELFF
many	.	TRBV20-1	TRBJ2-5	TGCAGTGCCCACTACCCCCTCCTTCTGGAGACCCAGTACTTC	CSAHYPLLLETQYF
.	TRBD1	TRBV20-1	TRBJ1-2	TGCAGTGCTCGGCGGACAGGGGGGACTAACTATGGCTACACCTTC	CSARRTGGTNYGYTF
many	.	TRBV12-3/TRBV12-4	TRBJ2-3	TGTGCCAGCAGTTCACCAAGTGCAGCAGATACGCAGTATTTT	CASSSPSAADTQYF
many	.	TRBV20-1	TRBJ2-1	TGCAGTGCTCCTCGGAGGGCCAGGGGTGAGCAGTTCTTC	CSAPRRARGEQFF
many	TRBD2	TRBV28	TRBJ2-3	TGTGCCAGCAGTCGACTAGCGGGCACAGATACGCAGTATTTT	CASSRLAGTDTQYF
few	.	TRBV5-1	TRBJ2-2	TGCGCCACGGGACGCACCCCTCAGGAGGGGGAGCTATTTTTT	CATGRTPQEGELFF
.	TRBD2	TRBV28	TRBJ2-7	TGTGCCAGCAGTTCATCTACTAGCGGGGGGCGCTACGAGCAGTACTTC	CASSSSTSGGRYEQYF
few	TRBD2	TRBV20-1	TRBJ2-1	TGCAGTGCTAGAGTTCTAATCCAGCGGGGGGCCTCCTACAATGAGCAGTTCTTC	CSARVLIQRGASYNEQFF
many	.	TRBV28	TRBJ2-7	TGTGCCACCCGGCCTCTCGTTTCCTACGAGCAGTACTTC	CATRPLVSYEQYF
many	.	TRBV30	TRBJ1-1	TGTGCCTGGAGTGTCGGGACCGCGTCGAAAGCTTTCTTT	CAWSVGTASKAFF